Sequencing of this T cell receptor beta chain was carried out in a study of long-term antiretroviral therapy in people with HIV. About the study: A decade or so separates the oldest specimens from the later 2015 immediate-ART recommendation.

Study-wide points: Blood, drawn from the mid-2000s to the late 2010s, may reflect older ART regimens. Despite increasing after ART, diversity remained lower than that of transplant donor controls.

Running of the v3.0 immunoSEQ assay took place at survey level. Assay used: immunoSEQ multiplex PCR; TCRdb lists only in-frame clones, some missing. The data hold some 17,000 clones, with approximately 81% observed a single time. As regards this clone: Its specificity is unknown.

The United States was where all participants with HIV were treated. The source was unsorted PBMCs, collected 0.3 years before starting antiretroviral therapy. The TCR was taken from a man aged 45 to 65 with HIV.

The CDR3: CASSLRGLYSYEQYF. CDR3 nucleotide sequence: TGTGCCAGCAGTTTAAGGGGGCTGTACTCCTACGAGCAGTACTTC. The chain uses TRBV27 and TRBJ2-7; 7 nucleotides match TRBD1. Germline CDR1 reads MNHEY; CDR2 reads SMNVEV (reference sequence). This CDR3 has 15 amino acids. The ends lost 2 bases at V and 0 bases at J; junction bases unmatched: 4.